This T cell receptor (beta chain) originates from a study of T cell changes during pregnancy in multiple sclerosis. The method was immunoSEQ multiplex PCR; TCRdb's version includes in-frame clones alone and lacks a portion of them. The sample shows some 40,000 clones, roughly 94% of them seen only once. CDR1 is MNHNS and CDR2 is SASEGT in the germline V gene. Trimming removed 6 bases at V and 2 bases at J, with 11 bases between. The CDR3 runs 13 residues. This material consisted of peripheral blood, taken in the third trimester of pregnancy. The TCR was taken from a female donor with multiple sclerosis, enrolled in a pregnancy study. The rearrangement joins TRBV6-1 to TRBJ2-7, with unresolved D. The CDR3 spells CASSQDITYEQYF. The DNA for the CDR3 is TGTGCCAGCAGCCAAGACATAACCTACGAGCAGTACTTC.